The sample holds a few counts of the clone carrying this T cell receptor (beta chain). Regarding time point: patch test 3, about 24 weeks after DPC sensitization. Treatment in this sample: therapeutic diphenylcyclopropenone sensitization with weekly scalp DPC. Ahead of each patch test application, blood was drawn. The authors' total RNA extraction used unfractionated whole blood. This sample is part of a study of human T cells and chemical hapten exposure. TCRdb re-derived calls from the RACE reads in MiXCR, one entry per CDR3 protein. The sample has approximately 60,000 distinct CDR3 sequences, 11% seen once; the top ten hold less than 2.5%. In germline, CDR1 is MNHEY, CDR2 SVGEGT. Trimming stripped 6 bases from V and 1 base from J, with 10 bases between. The CDR3 has 15 residues.

The rearrangement links TRBV6-2 or TRBV6-3 to TRBJ2-6; no definite D call. The receptor comes from a woman in her 30s with alopecia areata. Some clones in this sample may be carry-over from other donors' samples. This specimen consisted of whole blood, obtained in connection with sensitization to the hapten diphenylcyclopropenone (DPC). The CDR3 DNA sequence: TGTGCCAGCAGCGTCACGTCGTCTGGGGCCAACGTCCTGACTTTC. Translation gives CASSVTSSGANVLTF.